The 25 T cell receptor beta chains presented below share a single source sample, sequenced in a study of pediatric ulcerative colitis. The rectum was sampled with one to two pinch biopsies at colonoscopy. Assay: immunoSEQ multiplex PCR; the TCRdb copy retains only in-frame clones and omits some. The profile shows about 24,000 clones, more than 65% of them singletons. The sample comprised gut tissue. These TCRs come from a boy between 5 and 17 years old with severe ulcerative colitis.

The chain uses TRBV4-3 and TRBJ1-1; 9 nucleotides align to TRBD1. The CDR3 totals 13 residues. Trimming took 3 bases from V and 10 from J; bases not matched to a gene: 6. Germline CDR1 is LGHNA and CDR2 is YSLEER. For the CDR3, the DNA is TGCGCCAGCAGCCAGAACAGGGGGCTTTTAGCTTTCTTT. It translates to CASSQNRGLLAFF.

The chain employs TRBV29-1 and TRBJ1-2; 9 bases align to TRBD1. The CDR3 loop spans 12 amino acids. V lost 5 bases to trimming and J lost 6 bases; unmatched junction nucleotides: 4. The germline V gene encodes CDR1 SQVTM and CDR2 ANQGSEA. CDR3 sequence: CSVLTGGDGYTF. CDR3 coding DNA: TGCAGCGTTCTGACAGGGGGAGATGGCTACACCTTC. Combining the CDR3 with reference TRBV29-1 and TRBJ1-2 gives the whole variable domain SAVISQKPSRDICQRGTSLTIQCQVDSQVTMMFWYRQQPGQSLTLIATANQGSEATYESGFVIDKFPISRPNLTFSTLTVSNMSPEDSSIYLCSVLTGGDGYTFGSGTRLTVV.

This clone appeared a few times. This chain links TRBV10-1 with TRBJ2-3; D is perhaps TRBD1 or TRBD2 (5 bases each). V was trimmed by 0 bases and J by 6 bases, leaving 16 bases between them. Germline V gives CDR1 WNHNN, CDR2 SYGVQD (reference sequence). This CDR3 contains 16 residues. CDR3 protein: CASSESGTIGLDTQYF. The CDR3 region has the DNA TGCGCCAGCAGTGAGTCGGGGACGATCGGGTTGGATACGCAGTATTTT.

With regard to this clone: The same CDR3 arises from other DNA sequences in this sample as well. V usage is TRBV7-2 and J usage is TRBJ2-2; D remains ambiguous. Germline lookup yields CDR1 SGHTA and CDR2 FQGNSA. There are 13 residues in the CDR3. V shed 1 base and J shed 5 bases, with 5 bases lying between them. CDR3 region: CASSLDPTGELFF. In nucleotides, the CDR3 is TGTGCCAGCAGCTTAGATCCAACCGGGGAGCTGTTTTTT. The full variable domain, with the rest looked up from reference TRBV7-2 and TRBJ2-2, is GAGVSQSPSNKVTEKGKDVELRCDPISGHTALYWYRQSLGQGLEFLIYFQGNSAPDKSGLPSDRFSAERTGGSVSTLTIQRTQQEDSAVYLCASSLDPTGELFFGEGSRLTVL.

This chain joins TRBV19 and TRBJ1-2; D gene uncertain. The germline V gene encodes CDR1 LNHDA and CDR2 SQIVND (reference sequence). Trimming stripped 4 bases from V and 4 bases from J, with 10 bases between. There are 13 residues in the CDR3. CDR3 nucleotides: TGTGCCAGTAGTAGATCACAAGGCTATGGCTACACCTTC. Translation gives CASSRSQGYGYTF.

This clone has only a few counts. The junction departs from the called germline gene at one end, perhaps through a read error. This sequence joins TRBV7-7 and TRBJ1-1; D remains ambiguous. The CDR3 covers 14 residues. Germline V gene data show CDR1 as SSHAT and CDR2 as FNYEAQ (reference sequence). The CDR3 nucleotides read TGTGCTAGCAGCTTAGCCCAGGCTAGGACTGAAGCTTTCTTT. Translated: CASSLAQARTEAFF.

This clone was counted only a few times. Written as DNA, the CDR3 is TGTGCCAGCCTTCGTTCTGGAAACACCATATATTTT. Translating gives CASLRSGNTIYF. The V and J genes are TRBV7-9 and TRBJ1-3, with D hard to call. Germline CDR1 SEHNR, CDR2 FQNEAQ (reference sequence). The CDR3 totals 12 residues. Trimming cost V 8 bases and J 1 base, with 6 bases left between them.

This clone appeared a single time. This sequence joins TRBV27 and TRBJ2-2, with 8 bases identical to TRBD2. Germline lookup yields CDR1 MNHEY and CDR2 SMNVEV (reference sequence). This CDR3 is built from 18 residues. The J segment lost 6 bases and the V segment lost 3 bases, leaving 15 bases of the junction unmatched. In nucleotides, the CDR3 is TGTGCCAGCAGTTTGTCCGGGACTAGTTTCGATCAAGCCGGGGAGCTGTTTTTT. This encodes CASSLSGTSFDQAGELFF.

The chain couples TRBV2 to TRBJ2-1; the match to TRBD2 covers 9 bases. Germline V gives CDR1 SNHLY, CDR2 FYNNEI. This CDR3 region has 13 residues. The V gene end was trimmed by 4 bases and the J gene end by 9 bases; junction bases not matched to a gene: 4. The CDR3 region has the DNA TGTGCCAGCAGTGGACTAGCGGCGGGTGAGCAGTTCTTC. It specifies CASSGLAAGEQFF.

The chain employs TRBV5-6 and TRBJ1-3; 7 bases line up with TRBD1. Losses at the gene ends were 5 bases for V and 2 bases for J; bases not matched to a gene: 7. Germline loops: CDR1 SGHDT, CDR2 YYEEEE. The CDR3 covers 15 residues. The CDR3 nucleotides read TGTGCCAGCAGTGGGACAGCGGCAGCTGGAAACACCATATATTTT. Amino acid sequence: CASSGTAAAGNTIYF.

This clone has only a few counts. The chain carries TRBV5-8 and TRBJ2-1, with D unclear. CDR1 and CDR2 from the germline V gene are SGHTS and YDEGEE. With 5 bases removed from V and 7 bases from J, the gap between germline ends came to 7 bases. The CDR3 runs to 11 residues. CDR3: CASSYSNEQFF. The CDR3 nucleotides are TGTGCCAGCAGTTACTCGAATGAGCAGTTCTTC.

This clone showed up just a few times. This chain links TRBV10-2 with TRBJ2-5; D gene unclear. Germline loops: CDR1 WSHSY, CDR2 SAAADI. The CDR3 extends over 13 amino acids. Trimming cost V 1 base and J 2 bases, with 5 bases left between them. CDR3 region: CASSEFTQETQYF. CDR3 bases: TGCGCCAGCAGTGAGTTTACACAAGAGACCCAGTACTTC.

This clone has just one count. The V call is TRBV25-1, the J call TRBJ1-1, with 9 bases that match TRBD1. The trim removed 5 bases at V and 11 bases at J, leaving 6 bases unmatched. In germline, CDR1 is MGHDK, CDR2 SYGVNS. This CDR3 has 12 residues. This chain's CDR3 is CASSHGGTGAFF. The CDR3 DNA is TGTGCCAGCAGTCACGGCGGGACAGGGGCTTTCTTT.

This clone appeared a single time. The J gene is TRBJ1-2, the V gene TRBV14; D is uncertain. V was shortened by 1 base and J by 5 bases, with 5 bases between the two germline ends. In germline, CDR1 is SGHDN, CDR2 FVKESK. The CDR3 runs to 12 residues. CDR3 in DNA: TGTGCCAGCAGCCAAGCCCTATATGGCTACACCTTC. Its translation: CASSQALYGYTF.

This sequence joins TRBV6-6 and TRBJ1-5, with D unresolved. The CDR3 runs to 13 residues. V was shortened by 4 bases and J by 6 bases, with 10 bases between the two germline ends. The V gene's germline CDR1 is MNHNY and CDR2 SVGAGI (reference sequence). The CDR3 spells CASSFSSGQPQHF. CDR3 coding DNA: TGTGCCAGCAGTTTCAGTTCGGGTCAGCCCCAGCATTTT.

The chain employs TRBV20-1 and TRBJ2-3; D remains unclear. With 3 bases removed from V and 5 bases from J, the gap between germline ends came to 6 bases. Germline V gene lookup returns CDR1 DFQATT and CDR2 SNEGSKA (reference sequence). CDR3 length: 11 residues. CDR3 loop: CSASLKDTQYF. In nucleotides, the CDR3 is TGCAGTGCTAGTTTAAAAGATACGCAGTATTTT.

This chain connects TRBV14 to TRBJ1-1; a weak D match, TRBD1 (6 bases). This CDR3 has 14 amino acids. Trimming left V 0 bases short and J 3 bases short, with 8 bases between. CDR1 is SGHDN and CDR2 is FVKESK in the germline V gene. Here the CDR3 reads CASSQDQGYTEAFF. For the CDR3, the DNA is TGTGCCAGCAGCCAAGACCAGGGGTACACTGAAGCTTTCTTT.

The chain combines TRBV28 with TRBJ2-2, with TRBD2 matching 14 bases. V lost 5 bases and J lost 5; bases outside the gene matches: 4. The CDR3 sequence is 16 residues long. Germline CDR1 reads MDHEN; CDR2 reads SYDVKM. CDR3 coding DNA: TGTGCCAGCAGTCCGGGACTAGCGGGAGATACCGGGGAGCTGTTTTTT. Translation gives CASSPGLAGDTGELFF.

The J gene is TRBJ2-7, the V gene TRBV7-2; weak D call: TRBD1 (5 bases). Germline V gives CDR1 SGHTA, CDR2 FQGNSA. V gave up 5 bases and J gave up 3 bases, with 17 bases separating them. The CDR3 runs to 15 residues. The DNA of the CDR3 is TGTGCCAGCAGCCCACGCTATGACAGCCTCTACGAGCAGTACTTC. It codes for CASSPRYDSLYEQYF.

This clone was seen a few times. V gene TRBV19 combines with J gene TRBJ1-3, with 8 bases identical to TRBD1. This CDR3 comprises 16 residues. CDR1 LNHDA and CDR2 SQIVND come from the germline V gene (reference sequence). V was pared by 4 bases and J by 4 bases, with 9 bases of the junction left unmatched. The CDR3 DNA follows: TGTGCCAGTAGTAGACCGGGACAGGTCGAGGGAAACACCATATATTTT. It specifies CASSRPGQVEGNTIYF.

CDR3 in DNA: TGTGCCAGCTCTATCACCAGGGAGGAGAGGGCCCAAAAACTGTTTTTT. It specifies CASSITREERAQKLFF. The J gene is TRBJ1-4, the V gene TRBV18; D may be TRBD1 (5 bases). Germline assignment: CDR1 KGHSH and CDR2 LQKENI. Trimming cost V 6 bases and J 9 bases, with 23 bases left between them. The CDR3 is 16 residues long. Based on the CDR3 plus reference TRBV18 and TRBJ1-4, the full variable domain is NAGVMQNPRHLVRRRGQEARLRCSPMKGHSHVYWYRQLPEEGLKFMVYLQKENIIDESGMPKERFSAEFPKEGPSILRIQQVVRGDSAAYFCASSITREERAQKLFFGSGTQLSVL.

The genes are TRBV5-6 and TRBJ2-6, with unresolved D. Germline CDR1 SGHDT, CDR2 YYEEEE. CDR3 length equals 15 residues. V was pared by 2 bases and J by 1 base, with 7 bases between. The CDR3 reads CASSFRGSGANVLTF. CDR3 in DNA: TGTGCCAGCAGCTTTAGAGGTTCTGGGGCCAACGTCCTGACTTTC.

The gene calls are TRBV4-3 and TRBJ1-3; D possibly corresponds to TRBD1 (5 bases). The CDR3 covers 16 residues. The V end was cut by 4 bases, the J end by 2 bases, with 15 bases between. CDR1 is LGHNA, CDR2 YSLEER, per germline. The CDR3 loop reads CASSRLLVGAGNTIYF. The CDR3, as DNA: TGCGCCAGCAGCCGGCTCCTGGTGGGGGCTGGAAACACCATATATTTT.

This rearrangement joins TRBV29-1 to TRBJ2-1, with D perhaps TRBD2 (5 bases). CDR3 length: 14 amino acids. Germline V gives CDR1 SQVTM, CDR2 ANQGSEA. The V gene lost 4 bases and the J gene lost 1 base, with 11 bases spanning the gap. CDR3 coding DNA: TGCAGCGTTGGGCTAGCCCCTTCCTACAATGAGCAGTTCTTC. Translated, it gives CSVGLAPSYNEQFF.

This sequence joins TRBV7-2 and TRBJ2-7, with D perhaps matching TRBD1 or TRBD2 (6 bases each). This CDR3 is 16 amino acids long. The germline V gene has CDR1 SGHTA and CDR2 FQGNSA. Trimming stripped 7 bases from V and 0 bases from J, with 19 bases between. The CDR3 bases are TGTGCCAGCACCATTGGAGGGGGTAGTCCCTCCTACGAGCAGTACTTC. It specifies CASTIGGGSPSYEQYF. Supplemented by reference TRBV7-2 and TRBJ2-7, the full variable domain reads GAGVSQSPSNKVTEKGKDVELRCDPISGHTALYWYRQSLGQGLEFLIYFQGNSAPDKSGLPSDRFSAERTGGSVSTLTIQRTQQEDSAVYLCASTIGGGSPSYEQYFGPGTRLTVT.